This TCR beta chain appears in the sequencing data of a study of PD-L1 blockade in urothelial cancer. This table comes from immunoSEQ multiplex PCR, and its TCRdb copy is limited to in-frame clones, with some not included. The profile covers more than 45,000 clones, with approximately 78% appearing a single time and roughly 1.8% taken by the ten largest. As for time point: pretreatment peripheral blood. This CDR3 is built from 12 residues. Germline V lookup: CDR1 MNHNS, CDR2 SASEGT. Trimming shortened V by 2 bases and J by 8 bases, and 9 bases separated the two germline ends. The specimen comprised PBMCs, sampled around atezolizumab (anti-PD-L1) treatment. The rearrangement uses TRBV6-1 and TRBJ1-2; D perhaps matches TRBD1 (5 bases). The receptor was derived from a man aged 50 to 60 with urothelial cancer. CDR3 region: CASSEYRWGYTF. CDR3 DNA: TGTGCCAGCAGTGAATACAGGTGGGGCTACACCTTC.